These T cell receptor beta chains were read from a single sample in a study of identical twins. A single record per CDR3 protein comes from TCRdb applying MiXCR to the 5' RACE reads. The table includes hundreds of thousands of distinct CDR3 sequences, around 6.8% detected once. The sample was also linked to a second study, of yellow fever vaccine responses in identical twins.

The source material was memory (CD45RO+) T cells sorted from blood. The receptor set was obtained from a woman between 18 and 29 years old in good health. Both conserved end residues are part of each CDR3. Fields, in order: J gene, V gene, clone size, D gene, CDR3 protein, CDR3 DNA. The D gene is left open where the match is weak. Clone size is stated in some rows and not others, as once, few, many or a class when expanded.

j_gene: TRBJ2-5
v_gene: TRBV9
abundance: NA
d_gene: NA
CDR3aa: CASSQTFGQGGETQYF
CDR3nt: TGTGCCAGCAGCCAGACGTTCGGACAGGGAGGGGAGACCCAGTACTTC

j_gene: TRBJ1-1
v_gene: TRBV27
abundance: NA
d_gene: TRBD1
CDR3aa: CASSFRGQGMANTEAFF
CDR3nt: TGTGCCAGCAGTTTCCGGGGACAGGGGATGGCGAACACTGAAGCTTTCTTT

j_gene: TRBJ2-1
v_gene: TRBV5-1
abundance: few
d_gene: TRBD1
CDR3aa: CASSRDSPYEQFF
CDR3nt: TGCGCCAGCAGCCGGGACAGTCCCTATGAGCAGTTCTTC

j_gene: TRBJ2-3
v_gene: TRBV6-2/TRBV6-3
abundance: NA
d_gene: NA
CDR3aa: CASRMDGVGTDTQYF
CDR3nt: TGTGCCAGCAGGATGGACGGGGTTGGCACAGATACGCAGTATTTT

j_gene: TRBJ2-3
v_gene: TRBV20-1
abundance: NA
d_gene: NA
CDR3aa: CSASLSRITDTQYF
CDR3nt: TGCAGTGCTAGTTTAAGTCGGATCACAGATACGCAGTATTTT

j_gene: TRBJ2-2
v_gene: TRBV2
abundance: few
d_gene: NA
CDR3aa: CASRGRILNTGELFF
CDR3nt: TGTGCCAGCAGAGGGAGGATCTTAAACACCGGGGAGCTGTTTTTT

j_gene: TRBJ2-1
v_gene: TRBV25-1
abundance: many
d_gene: NA
CDR3aa: CASSDQGTKNEQFF
CDR3nt: TGTGCCAGCAGTGACCAGGGGACTAAAAATGAGCAGTTCTTC

j_gene: TRBJ2-1
v_gene: TRBV5-1
abundance: few
d_gene: TRBD2
CDR3aa: CASSLAREGDEQFF
CDR3nt: TGCGCCAGCAGCTTGGCCCGGGAGGGGGATGAGCAGTTCTTC

j_gene: TRBJ2-2
v_gene: TRBV19
abundance: few
d_gene: NA
CDR3aa: CATKRGPNTGELFF
CDR3nt: TGTGCCACCAAGAGGGGTCCGAACACCGGGGAGCTGTTTTTT

j_gene: TRBJ2-7
v_gene: TRBV3-1
abundance: few
d_gene: NA
CDR3aa: CASSQRGGGTGKYEQYF
CDR3nt: TGTGCCAGCAGCCAAAGGGGGGGCGGAACAGGAAAATACGAGCAGTACTTC

j_gene: TRBJ2-3
v_gene: TRBV6-1
abundance: many
d_gene: NA
CDR3aa: CASTRGEADTDTQYF
CDR3nt: TGTGCCAGCACCAGGGGGGAAGCAGACACAGATACGCAGTATTTT

j_gene: TRBJ2-7
v_gene: TRBV20-1
abundance: NA
d_gene: NA
CDR3aa: CSASGSDRAYEQYF
CDR3nt: TGCAGTGCTAGTGGTTCGGACAGAGCCTACGAGCAGTACTTC

j_gene: TRBJ2-5
v_gene: TRBV7-2
abundance: few
d_gene: NA
CDR3aa: CASSPFVKRLQETQYF
CDR3nt: TGTGCCAGCAGCCCGTTCGTTAAGCGGCTCCAAGAGACCCAGTACTTC

j_gene: TRBJ2-1
v_gene: TRBV7-9
abundance: many
d_gene: TRBD2
CDR3aa: CASRPLGEGYNEQFF
CDR3nt: TGTGCCAGCAGGCCATTAGGGGAGGGGTACAATGAGCAGTTCTTC

j_gene: TRBJ2-7
v_gene: TRBV6-1
abundance: NA
d_gene: TRBD1
CDR3aa: CASRRIAGTGGHEQYF
CDR3nt: TGTGCCAGCAGGCGCATCGCCGGGACAGGGGGCCACGAGCAGTACTTC

j_gene: TRBJ2-1
v_gene: TRBV12-3/TRBV12-4
abundance: many
d_gene: NA
CDR3aa: CASSPRGAGEQFF
CDR3nt: TGTGCCAGCAGCCCCCGGGGGGCCGGAGAGCAGTTCTTC

j_gene: TRBJ2-1
v_gene: TRBV6-5
abundance: few
d_gene: NA
CDR3aa: CASTKWRGEQFF
CDR3nt: TGTGCCAGCACCAAATGGAGGGGTGAGCAGTTCTTC

j_gene: TRBJ2-3
v_gene: TRBV27
abundance: few
d_gene: NA
CDR3aa: CASSALFTDTQYF
CDR3nt: TGTGCCAGCAGTGCGCTTTTCACAGATACGCAGTATTTT

j_gene: TRBJ2-3
v_gene: TRBV24-1
abundance: many
d_gene: NA
CDR3aa: CATSDSRTDTQYF
CDR3nt: TGTGCCACCAGTGATTCCAGGACAGATACGCAGTATTTT

j_gene: TRBJ1-1
v_gene: TRBV7-8
abundance: NA
d_gene: NA
CDR3aa: CASSLVTGLVTEAFF
CDR3nt: TGTGCCAGCAGCTTAGTCACGGGGTTGGTCACTGAAGCTTTCTTT

j_gene: TRBJ2-3
v_gene: TRBV20-1
abundance: many
d_gene: TRBD2
CDR3aa: CSAQIAGLTDTQYF
CDR3nt: TGCAGTGCCCAAATAGCGGGTCTCACAGATACGCAGTATTTT

j_gene: TRBJ1-1
v_gene: TRBV4-2
abundance: NA
d_gene: NA
CDR3aa: CASSPRGGEDTEAFF
CDR3nt: TGTGCCAGCAGTCCGCGGGGAGGGGAAGACACTGAAGCTTTCTTT

j_gene: TRBJ2-7
v_gene: TRBV7-8
abundance: few
d_gene: NA
CDR3aa: CASSLDYTSYEQYF
CDR3nt: TGTGCCAGCAGCTTAGACTACACCTCCTACGAGCAGTACTTC

j_gene: TRBJ2-3
v_gene: TRBV4-2
abundance: NA
d_gene: TRBD1
CDR3aa: CASSRDEGQGGLNTQYF
CDR3nt: TGTGCCAGCAGCCGAGACGAAGGACAGGGAGGTCTGAATACGCAGTATTTT

j_gene: TRBJ2-3
v_gene: TRBV4-3
abundance: many
d_gene: NA
CDR3aa: CASSLAGGTTDTQYF
CDR3nt: TGCGCCAGCAGCCTTGCCGGTGGTACAACAGATACGCAGTATTTT

j_gene: TRBJ2-7
v_gene: TRBV18
abundance: many
d_gene: NA
CDR3aa: CASSRSRGFYEQYF
CDR3nt: TGTGCCAGCTCGCGCAGCAGGGGCTTCTACGAGCAGTACTTC

j_gene: TRBJ2-3
v_gene: TRBV28
abundance: many
d_gene: TRBD2
CDR3aa: CASRPGGLAEGKDTQYF
CDR3nt: TGTGCCAGCAGGCCCGGGGGACTAGCGGAAGGGAAAGATACGCAGTATTTT

j_gene: TRBJ2-3
v_gene: TRBV6-4
abundance: few
d_gene: TRBD2
CDR3aa: CASSDSAAGGSDTQYF
CDR3nt: TGTGCCAGCAGTGACTCTGCAGCGGGGGGATCGGATACGCAGTATTTT

j_gene: TRBJ1-2
v_gene: TRBV7-2
abundance: NA
d_gene: NA
CDR3aa: CASSLAWGDGYTF
CDR3nt: TGTGCCAGCAGCTTAGCGTGGGGAGATGGGTACACCTTC

j_gene: TRBJ1-5
v_gene: TRBV6-1
abundance: NA
d_gene: NA
CDR3aa: CASSTGIRQPQHF
CDR3nt: TGTGCCAGCAGTACAGGGATTCGGCAGCCCCAGCATTTT

j_gene: TRBJ2-2
v_gene: TRBV5-1
abundance: many
d_gene: NA
CDR3aa: CASSRGPNTGELFF
CDR3nt: TGCGCCAGCAGCAGAGGACCGAACACCGGGGAGCTGTTTTTT

j_gene: TRBJ2-1
v_gene: TRBV5-1
abundance: many
d_gene: NA
CDR3aa: CASSWSQAPTYNEQFF
CDR3nt: TGCGCCAGCAGCTGGTCCCAAGCGCCTACTTACAATGAGCAGTTCTTC

j_gene: TRBJ1-1
v_gene: TRBV20-1
abundance: few
d_gene: NA
CDR3aa: CSARKTGPNTEAFF
CDR3nt: TGCAGTGCCCGAAAGACAGGCCCGAACACTGAAGCTTTCTTT

j_gene: TRBJ2-3
v_gene: TRBV12-3/TRBV12-4
abundance: NA
d_gene: NA
CDR3aa: CASTLARGGTDTQYF
CDR3nt: TGTGCCAGCACTTTGGCGAGGGGAGGCACAGATACGCAGTATTTT

j_gene: TRBJ2-1
v_gene: TRBV7-9
abundance: many
d_gene: NA
CDR3aa: CASDPGTYNEQFF
CDR3nt: TGTGCCAGCGACCCAGGGACCTACAATGAGCAGTTCTTC

j_gene: TRBJ2-2
v_gene: TRBV5-1
abundance: many
d_gene: NA
CDR3aa: CASNPGSYDGELFF
CDR3nt: TGCGCCAGCAACCCCGGGTCTTACGACGGGGAGCTGTTTTTT

j_gene: TRBJ2-2
v_gene: TRBV20-1
abundance: NA
d_gene: TRBD2
CDR3aa: CSARLAGANTGELFF
CDR3nt: TGCAGTGCTAGACTAGCGGGGGCAAACACCGGGGAGCTGTTTTTT